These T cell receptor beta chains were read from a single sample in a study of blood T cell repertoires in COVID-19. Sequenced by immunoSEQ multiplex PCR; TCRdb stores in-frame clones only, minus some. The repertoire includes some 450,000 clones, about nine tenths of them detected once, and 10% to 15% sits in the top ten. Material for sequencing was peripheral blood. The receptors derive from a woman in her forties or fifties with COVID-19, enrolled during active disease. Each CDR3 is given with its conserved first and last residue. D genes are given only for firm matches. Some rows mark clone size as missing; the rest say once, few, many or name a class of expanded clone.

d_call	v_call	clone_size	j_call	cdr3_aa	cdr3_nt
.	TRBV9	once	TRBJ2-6	CASSVTGSGANVLTF	TGTGCCAGCAGCGTTACGGGATCTGGGGCCAACGTCCTGACTTTC
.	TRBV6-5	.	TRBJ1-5	CASKGGPINQPQHF	TGTGCCAGCAAGGGGGGGCCAATCAATCAGCCCCAGCATTTT
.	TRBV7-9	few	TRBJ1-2	CASSPFGASSYGYTF	TGTGCCAGCAGCCCCTTTGGGGCCTCCTCCTATGGCTACACCTTC
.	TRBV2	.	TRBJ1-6	CASRVGDSPLHF	TGTGCCAGCAGGGTCGGGGATTCACCCCTCCACTTT
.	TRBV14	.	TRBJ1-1	CASSQGRSGGRKNTEAFF	TGTGCCAGCAGCCAAGGACGGTCGGGGGGGAGAAAAAACACTGAAGCTTTCTTT
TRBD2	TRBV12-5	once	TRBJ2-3	CASGLPKGLAGSTDTQYF	TGTGCTAGTGGTTTGCCGAAAGGACTAGCGGGGAGCACAGATACGCAGTATTTT
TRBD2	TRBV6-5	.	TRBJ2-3	CASAREGSTDTQYF	TGTGCCAGCGCGAGGGAGGGGAGCACAGATACGCAGTATTTT
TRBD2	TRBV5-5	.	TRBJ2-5	CASSLAGTSTQETQYF	TGTGCCAGCAGCTTGGCCGGGACTAGCACTCAAGAGACCCAGTACTTC
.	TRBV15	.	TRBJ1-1	CATSRDLGARLRTEAFF	TGTGCCACCAGCAGAGATCTGGGGGCGCGCCTGAGGACTGAAGCTTTCTTT
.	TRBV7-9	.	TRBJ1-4	CASSPSLPGSEKLFF	TGTGCCAGCAGCCCCTCTTTACCGGGTAGCGAAAAACTGTTTTTT
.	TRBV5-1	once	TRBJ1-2	CASSWDTPGYTF	TGCGCCAGCAGCTGGGACACCCCTGGCTACACCTTC
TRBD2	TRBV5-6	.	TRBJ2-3	CASSHPRRGGTDTQYF	TGTGCCAGCAGCCACCCCCGGCGGGGGGGCACAGATACGCAGTATTTT
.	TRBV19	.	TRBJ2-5	CASSSGDLKTQYF	TGTGCCAGTAGTTCAGGGGACCTGAAGACCCAGTACTTC
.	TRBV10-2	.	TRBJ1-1	CASSEAGTEAFF	TGCGCCAGCAGTGAAGCCGGGACTGAAGCTTTCTTT
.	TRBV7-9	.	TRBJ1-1	CASSPGQLMNTEAFF	TGTGCCAGCAGCCCTGGACAGCTGATGAACACTGAAGCTTTCTTT
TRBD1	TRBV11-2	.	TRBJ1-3	CASSLGYRGISGNTIYF	TGTGCCAGCAGCTTAGGGTACAGGGGGATCTCTGGAAACACCATATATTTT
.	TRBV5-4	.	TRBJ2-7	CASSLGTVYEQYF	TGTGCCAGCAGCTTGGGGACTGTCTACGAGCAGTACTTC
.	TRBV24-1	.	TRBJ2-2	CATSERAGELFF	TGTGCCACCAGTGAACGAGCCGGGGAGCTGTTTTTT
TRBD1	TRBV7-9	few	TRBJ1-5	CASSLDSGQGGLPQHF	TGTGCCAGCAGCTTAGATTCAGGACAGGGCGGGTTGCCCCAGCATTTT
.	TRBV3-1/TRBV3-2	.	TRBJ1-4	CASSQDGLSKGLFF	TGTGCCAGCAGCCAAGATGGACTTTCAAAAGGACTGTTTTTT
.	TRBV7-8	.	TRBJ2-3	CASSLTGASTDTQYF	TGTGCCAGCAGCTTGACAGGAGCTAGCACAGATACGCAGTATTTT
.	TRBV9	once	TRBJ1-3	CASSVAPTGISGNTIYF	TGTGCCAGCAGCGTAGCTCCAACCGGGATCTCTGGAAACACCATATATTTT
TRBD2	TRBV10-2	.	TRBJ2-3	CASRVAGGGTDTQYF	TGCGCCAGCCGTGTAGCGGGGGGCGGCACAGATACGCAGTATTTT
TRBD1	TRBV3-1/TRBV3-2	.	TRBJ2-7	CASSEGQPGSYEQYF	TGTGCCAGCAGCGAGGGACAGCCAGGCTCCTACGAGCAGTACTTC
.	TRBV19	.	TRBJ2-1	CASSMLQDSQFF	TGTGCCAGTAGTATGCTCCAGGACTCGCAGTTCTTC
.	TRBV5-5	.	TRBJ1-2	CASSLGQLSGGYTF	TGTGCCAGCAGCTTGGGACAGCTTAGTGGAGGCTACACCTTC
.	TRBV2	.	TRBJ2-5	CASSGPLGGTQYF	TGTGCCAGCAGTGGACCCCTAGGTGGGACCCAGTACTTC
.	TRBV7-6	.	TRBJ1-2	CASSPGYSGYYGYTF	TGTGCCAGCAGCCCCGGGTATTCGGGATACTATGGCTACACCTTC